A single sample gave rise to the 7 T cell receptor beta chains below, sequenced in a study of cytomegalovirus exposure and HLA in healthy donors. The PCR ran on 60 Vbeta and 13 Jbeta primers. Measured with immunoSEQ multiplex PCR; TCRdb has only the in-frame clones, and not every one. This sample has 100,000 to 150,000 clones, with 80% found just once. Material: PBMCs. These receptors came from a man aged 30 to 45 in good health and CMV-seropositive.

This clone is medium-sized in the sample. CDR3 protein: CAISDPDRGGYGYTF. CDR3 sequence (DNA): TGTGCCATCAGTGATCCCGACAGGGGTGGGTATGGCTACACCTTC. The genes are TRBV10-3 and TRBJ1-2; 8 bases match TRBD1. This CDR3 has 15 amino acids. Germline CDR1 reads ENHRY; CDR2 reads SYGVKD. V shed 3 bases, J shed 5 bases, and the junction held 8 bases outside the gene matches.

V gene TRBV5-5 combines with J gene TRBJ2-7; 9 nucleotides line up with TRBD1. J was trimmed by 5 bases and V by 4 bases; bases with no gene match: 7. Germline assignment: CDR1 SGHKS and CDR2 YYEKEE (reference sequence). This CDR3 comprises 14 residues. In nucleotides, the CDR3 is TGTGCCAGCAGCAAGCCGGGACAGGGAAACGAGCAGTACTTC. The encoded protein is CASSKPGQGNEQYF.

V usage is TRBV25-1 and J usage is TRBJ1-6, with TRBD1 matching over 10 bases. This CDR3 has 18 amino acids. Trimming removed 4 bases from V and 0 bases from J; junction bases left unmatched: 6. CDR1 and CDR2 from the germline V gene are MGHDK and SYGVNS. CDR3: CASSAGDRGVSYNSPLHF. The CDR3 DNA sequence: TGTGCCAGCAGTGCCGGGGACAGGGGTGTCTCCTATAATTCACCCCTCCACTTT.

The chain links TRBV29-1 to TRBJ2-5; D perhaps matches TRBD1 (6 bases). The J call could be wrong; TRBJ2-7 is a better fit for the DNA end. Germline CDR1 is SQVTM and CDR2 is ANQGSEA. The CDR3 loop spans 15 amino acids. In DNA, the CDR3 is TGCAGCGTTGGCAGCCCCCAGGGGACGGGCGGCGAGCAGTACTTC. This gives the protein CSVGSPQGTGGEQYF.

This CDR3 is CASSSDQPQHF. The CDR3 DNA reads TGTGCCAGTAGTTCTGATCAGCCCCAGCATTTT. The rearrangement joins TRBV19 to TRBJ1-5; D is uncertain. Trimming stripped 5 bases from V and 5 bases from J, with 4 bases between. CDR1 LNHDA and CDR2 SQIVND come from the germline V gene (reference sequence). The CDR3 consists of 11 residues.

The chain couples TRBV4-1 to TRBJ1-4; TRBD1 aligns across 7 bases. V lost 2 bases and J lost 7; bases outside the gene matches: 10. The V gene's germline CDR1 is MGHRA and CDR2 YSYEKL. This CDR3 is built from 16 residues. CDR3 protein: CASSQPPGTAPEKLFF. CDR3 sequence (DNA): TGCGCCAGCAGCCAACCACCCGGGACAGCACCTGAAAAACTGTTTTTT.

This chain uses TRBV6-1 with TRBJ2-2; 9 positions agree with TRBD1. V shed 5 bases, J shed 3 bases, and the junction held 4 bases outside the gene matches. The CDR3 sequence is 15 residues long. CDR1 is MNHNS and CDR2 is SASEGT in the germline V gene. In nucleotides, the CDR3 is TGTGCCAGCAGTCGGGACAGGGTGGACACCGGGGAGCTGTTTTTT. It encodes CASSRDRVDTGELFF.